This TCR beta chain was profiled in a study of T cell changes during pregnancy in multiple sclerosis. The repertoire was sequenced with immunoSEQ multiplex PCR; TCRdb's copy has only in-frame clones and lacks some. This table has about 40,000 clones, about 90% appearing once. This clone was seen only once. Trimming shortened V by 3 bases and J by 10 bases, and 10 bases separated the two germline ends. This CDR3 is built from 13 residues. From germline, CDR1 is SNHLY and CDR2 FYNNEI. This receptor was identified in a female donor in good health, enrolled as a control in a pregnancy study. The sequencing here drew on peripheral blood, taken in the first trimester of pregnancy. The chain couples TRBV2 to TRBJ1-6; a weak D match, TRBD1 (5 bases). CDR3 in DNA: TGTGCCAGCAGTGATTCCTCAGGGTCACCCCTCCACTTT. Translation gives CASSDSSGSPLHF.